The text below deals with one T cell receptor beta chain. Its antigen remains undetermined. Base qualities are not recorded, but no much larger clone differs from it by a single base. This sample was included in a study of blood T cell repertoires in COVID-19 (TCRdb year 2020). For context, the study as a whole: The collaborator samples originated in the United States, Italy and Spain and spanned the acute and convalescent phases of COVID-19. The material from the prospective study consisted of cDNA or gDNA derived from T cells, B-cell-depleted T cells, or PBMCs. Subjects who had been exposed to COVID-19, were actively infected with it, or had recovered from it provided the deeply sampled blood TCRbeta repertoires that made up the dataset. The repertoires were released in a freely available public database meant as a resource for research on the immune response to SARS-CoV-2. Samples were obtained from the ongoing ImmuneRACE study (first 160 participants) and from approximately 1,200 subjects provided by 6 global collaborators. The sample metadata nearly always contained a de-identified subject ID, COVID-19 status, age in years and sex. Where HLA class I and class II types were available, the types were taken from metadata supplied by the sample provider, not from assay-based typing.

TCRbeta CDR3 regions were amplified from genomic DNA using the immunoSEQ Assay, a bias-controlled multiplex PCR. Under the source paper's analysis protocol: The number of nucleated cells in each sample was estimated from the amplification of reference gene primers within the assay. To quantify the absolute abundance of each unique TCRbeta CDR3 rearrangement, sequence reads were collapsed and filtered. For each sample, productive Simpson clonality was calculated as the square root of Simpson's diversity index over productive rearrangements. The table was pulled from immuneACCESS by TCRdb, which kept in-frame rearrangements only. Such tables lose some clones; where checked, under half of the loss comes from unresolved V genes, and the rest has no known cause. For V, J and clone size, that table is used; D and trimming come from the DNA. The sample table holds approximately 200,000 clones, of which 85% were seen once. The top ten clones comprise around 0.96% of the sample.

At the junction V is shortened by 0 bases and J by 2 bases, with 5 bases in between. Inclusive of the bounding cysteine and phenylalanine, the CDR3 is 14 residues long. Just CDR3 DNA is preserved here, 42 bases in frame from base 1. Taken from the germline V gene, the CDR1 and CDR2 loops are SGHVS and FNYEAQ. Study-wide conclusions, independent of this receptor: Clinical and demographic metadata were provided uncurated, with the amount varying by source and participant.

The collaborating institutions used their own protocols to collect whole blood in K2EDTA tubes. For TCRbeta analysis, collaborators shipped samples as frozen whole blood, isolated PBMCs, or DNA extracted from either of those sample types. The source material was peripheral blood. This TCR was recovered from a man aged 40-49 years with acute or convalescent COVID-19. The rearranged chain carries TRBV7-6 and TRBJ1-5; the D segment could be TRBD1, given 5 matching bases. The CDR3 in this case is CASSLAGGNQPQHF. The DNA reads as follows: TGTGCCAGCAGCTTAGCAGGGGGCAATCAGCCCCAGCATTTT. Supplemented by the reference TRBV7-6 and TRBJ1-5 proteins around the CDR3, the complete variable domain is GAGVSQSPRYKVTKRGQDVALRCDPISGHVSLYWYRQALGQGPEFLTYFNYEAQQDKSGLPNDRFSAERPEGSISTLTIQRTEQRDSAMYRCASSLAGGNQPQHFGDGTRLSIL.